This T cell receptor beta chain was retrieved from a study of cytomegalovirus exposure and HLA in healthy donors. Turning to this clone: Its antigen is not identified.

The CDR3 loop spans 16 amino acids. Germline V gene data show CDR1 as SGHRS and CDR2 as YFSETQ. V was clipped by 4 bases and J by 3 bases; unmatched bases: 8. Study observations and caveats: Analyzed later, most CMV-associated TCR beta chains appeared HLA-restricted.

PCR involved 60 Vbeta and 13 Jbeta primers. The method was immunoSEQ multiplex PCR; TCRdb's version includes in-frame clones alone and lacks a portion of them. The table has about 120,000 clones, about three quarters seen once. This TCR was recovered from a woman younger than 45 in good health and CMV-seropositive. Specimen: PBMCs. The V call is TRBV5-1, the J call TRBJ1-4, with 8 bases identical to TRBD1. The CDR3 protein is CASSRPSGQANEKLFF. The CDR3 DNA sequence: TGCGCCAGCAGCAGACCGTCGGGACAGGCTAATGAAAAACTGTTTTTT.